The 21 T cell receptor beta chains listed next were all sequenced from one sample in a study of blood T cell repertoires in COVID-19. The data were produced by immunoSEQ multiplex PCR, yet TCRdb's version contains in-frame clones alone and is incomplete. This sample yields about 250,000 clones, of which less than 90% are seen a single time; about 3% belongs to the top ten. Sequenced sample: PBMCs or T cells enriched from blood (not recorded which). The receptors were sampled from a woman between 45 and 60 years old who had recovered from COVID-19.

This clone is a singleton in its sample. This sequence joins TRBV28 and TRBJ1-6; the D is unclear. V was cut by 6 bases and J by 4 bases, with 13 bases left in between. Germline V gene data show CDR1 as MDHEN and CDR2 as SYDVKM. This CDR3 spans 15 amino acids. In DNA, the CDR3 is TGTGCCAGCAGGCCGGAGAGACGGTATAATTCACCCCTCCACTTT. This codes for CASRPERRYNSPLHF.

The rearrangement links TRBV29-1 to TRBJ2-2, with 8 bases that match TRBD2. Germline CDR1 reads SQVTM; CDR2 reads ANQGSEA. The CDR3 covers 15 residues. Germline trimming cut 3 bases from V and 4 bases from J; bases unmatched to any gene: 7. The CDR3 loop reads CSVDPRGGGTGELFF. In DNA, the CDR3 is TGCAGCGTTGACCCCCGGGGGGGTGGCACCGGGGAGCTGTTTTTT.

This clone was seen only a few times. The chain carries TRBV15 and TRBJ1-2; D might be TRBD1 (6 bases). The CDR3 sequence is 12 residues long. Trimming removed 8 bases from V and 4 bases from J, with 11 bases in between. Germline V gene lookup returns CDR1 LNHNV and CDR2 YYDKDF (reference sequence). In DNA form, the CDR3 reads TGTGCCACCGGTCAGGGGTCCTATGGCTACACCTTC. It is translated as CATGQGSYGYTF. The variable domain in full, completed from reference TRBV15 and TRBJ1-2, reads DAMVIQNPRYQVTQFGKPVTLSCSQTLNHNVMYWYQQKSSQAPKLLFHYYDKDFNNEADTPDNFQSRRPNTSFCFLDIRSPGLGDTAMYLCATGQGSYGYTFGSGTRLTVV.

J is TRBJ2-1 and V is TRBV9; 9 bases agree with TRBD2. V lost 0 bases to trimming and J lost 1 base; unmatched junction nucleotides: 2. The CDR3 contains 16 residues. From germline, CDR1 is SGDLS and CDR2 YYNGEE. CDR3 in amino acids: CASSVVSGSSYNEQFF. The CDR3 DNA sequence: TGTGCCAGCAGCGTAGTTAGCGGGAGTTCCTACAATGAGCAGTTCTTC.

A remark on this clone: Germline is not matched at one junction end, which may reflect a read error. This chain's CDR3 is CASRQGSARAGELFF. CDR3 coding DNA: TGCGCCAGCAGACAAGGTTCCGCGAGAGCCGGGGAGCTGTTTTTT. The chain is built from TRBV4-3 and TRBJ2-2; D remains unclear. Germline loops: CDR1 LGHNA, CDR2 YSLEER. The length of the CDR3 is 15 residues.

The J gene is TRBJ2-3, the V gene TRBV28; the D gene is possibly TRBD2 (6 bases). The CDR3 runs to 18 residues. Germline loops: CDR1 MDHEN, CDR2 SYDVKM. V was clipped by 4 bases and J by 3 bases, with 23 bases between them. This CDR3 is CASSSSSLAPNHTDTQYF. The CDR3 DNA reads TGTGCCAGCAGTTCGTCTTCACTAGCACCAAACCATACAGATACGCAGTATTTT. Drawing the rest from reference TRBV28 and TRBJ2-3, the complete variable domain is DVKVTQSSRYLVKRTGEKVFLECVQDMDHENMFWYRQDPGLGLRLIYFSYDVKMKEKGDIPEGYSVSREKKERFSLILESASTNQTSMYLCASSSSSLAPNHTDTQYFGPGTRLTVL.

This sequence joins TRBV28 and TRBJ1-5, with 8 bases matching TRBD1. V lost 5 bases and J lost 7; bases outside the gene matches: 4. The CDR3 spans 13 residues. Germline V gives CDR1 MDHEN, CDR2 SYDVKM. CDR3 in DNA: TGTGCCAGCAGTGTGACAGGGGTACAGCCCCAGCATTTT. Protein: CASSVTGVQPQHF.

This sequence joins TRBV9 and TRBJ2-3; 11 nucleotides align to TRBD2. Germline V gives CDR1 SGDLS, CDR2 YYNGEE. V shed 2 bases and J 4 bases; nucleotides not matched to a gene: 3. The CDR3 has 15 amino acids. The CDR3 protein is CASSVSGRGADTQYF. The CDR3 bases are TGTGCCAGCAGCGTTAGCGGGAGGGGGGCAGATACGCAGTATTTT.

This sequence joins TRBV28 and TRBJ1-4; 9 nucleotides align to TRBD1. The V gene's germline CDR1 is MDHEN and CDR2 SYDVKM. The J segment lost 8 bases and the V segment lost 7 bases, leaving 14 bases of the junction unmatched. The length of the CDR3 is 16 residues. The CDR3 is CASTPAPGTGNEKLFF. CDR3 sequence (DNA): TGTGCCAGCACCCCTGCCCCCGGGACAGGGAACGAAAAACTGTTTTTT.

The chain is built from TRBV18 and TRBJ2-1, with TRBD1 as a possible D gene (6 bases). Germline loops: CDR1 KGHSH, CDR2 LQKENI. The V gene lost 3 bases and the J gene lost 6 bases, with 12 bases spanning the gap. CDR3 length: 14 amino acids. CDR3: CASSPPGAPNEQFF. The CDR3 region has the DNA TGTGCCAGCTCACCGCCAGGGGCTCCCAATGAGCAGTTCTTC.

The V gene is TRBV6-2 or TRBV6-3, the J gene TRBJ1-5; TRBD1 agrees at 8 bases. Germline-derived CDR1 and CDR2 are MNHEY and SVGEGT. J gave up 6 bases and V 4 bases, and 8 bases lay outside the gene matches. The CDR3 loop spans 15 amino acids. In DNA form, the CDR3 reads TGTGCCAGCAGTTCCACACCAGACAGGGGTCAGCCCCAGCATTTT. Translating it yields CASSSTPDRGQPQHF.

This clone appeared a single time. V gene TRBV11-2 combines with J gene TRBJ1-5, with TRBD1 as a possible D gene (5 bases). Trimming took off 4 bases at V and 3 bases at J, with 10 bases between the two ends. Germline V CDR1 and CDR2: SGHAT, FQNNGV. There are 14 residues in the CDR3. The chain's CDR3 is CASSSNRINQPQHF. The DNA for the CDR3 is TGTGCCAGCAGCTCCAACAGGATCAATCAGCCCCAGCATTTT. Together with reference TRBV11-2 and TRBJ1-5, the CDR3 gives the full variable domain: EAGVAQSPRYKIIEKRQSVAFWCNPISGHATLYWYQQILGQGPKLLIQFQNNGVVDDSQLPKDRFSAERLKGVDSTLKIQPAKLEDSAVYLCASSSNRINQPQHFGDGTRLSIL.

The chain carries TRBV28 and TRBJ1-2; no definite D call. The V end was cut by 4 bases, the J end by 2 bases, with 11 bases between. The CDR3 contains 14 residues. Per germline, CDR1 MDHEN and CDR2 SYDVKM. The CDR3 coding sequence is TGTGCCAGCAGTTCCCTTGGCAGGAACTATGGCTACACCTTC. Encoded protein: CASSSLGRNYGYTF.

The chain carries TRBV7-8 and TRBJ2-2; a weak D match, TRBD2 (5 bases). Trimming pared 7 bases from V and 5 bases from J, leaving 23 bases between. This CDR3 spans 17 amino acids. Germline V lookup: CDR1 SGHVS, CDR2 FQNEAQ. The DNA for the CDR3 is TGTGCCAGCACCATAGAGAGGGTCCCAATGTGGACCGGGGAGCTGTTTTTT. As protein: CASTIERVPMWTGELFF. Variable domain in full (rest from reference TRBV7-8 and TRBJ2-2): GAGVSQSPRYKVAKRGQDVALRCDPISGHVSLFWYQQALGQGPEFLTYFQNEAQLDKSGLPSDRFFAERPEGSVSTLKIQRTQQEDSAVYLCASTIERVPMWTGELFFGEGSRLTVL.

The chain carries TRBV27 and TRBJ2-1; 11 nucleotides line up with TRBD2. The V gene's germline CDR1 is MNHEY and CDR2 SMNVEV (reference sequence). The V and J ends lost 5 bases and 7 bases, in that order; junction bases with no gene match: 10. The CDR3 length is 16 residues. In DNA, the CDR3 is TGTGCCAGCAGTCCCCTCATACTAGCGGGAGCGAATGAGCAGTTCTTC. Its protein is CASSPLILAGANEQFF.

The gene calls are TRBV28 and TRBJ1-5, with D possibly TRBD1 on 6 matching bases. The CDR3 consists of 14 residues. Trimming shortened V by 5 bases and J by 5 bases, and 13 bases separated the two germline ends. The germline CDR1 and CDR2 sequences are MDHEN and SYDVKM. CDR3 sequence: CASSPLDSYQPQHF. The CDR3 DNA follows: TGTGCCAGCAGTCCACTGGACAGCTATCAGCCCCAGCATTTT.

The V and J genes are TRBV2 and TRBJ1-6; D call uncertain. Germline V CDR1 and CDR2: SNHLY, FYNNEI. V lost 10 bases to trimming and J lost 1 base, with 14 bases between them. This CDR3 has 15 residues. DNA of the CDR3: TGTGCCATCCCACGGGAAAGGTCCTATAATTCACCCCTCCACTTT. Amino acid sequence: CAIPRERSYNSPLHF.

This chain's CDR3 is CASSPRGDNQPQHF. The CDR3 nucleotides are TGTGCCAGCAGCCCCAGGGGGGACAATCAGCCCCAGCATTTT. The chain carries TRBV9 and TRBJ1-5, with TRBD1 identical over 7 bases. From germline, CDR1 is SGDLS and CDR2 YYNGEE. J lost 3 bases, V lost 4 bases, and 4 bases had no gene match. This CDR3 has 14 amino acids.

The V gene is TRBV29-1, the J gene TRBJ2-1; D is possibly TRBD2 (6 bases). Germline-derived CDR1 and CDR2 are SQVTM and ANQGSEA. V was shortened by 5 bases and J by 5 bases, with 10 bases between the two germline ends. CDR3 size: 12 residues. The CDR3 coding sequence is TGCAGCGTTAGGGCTAGCGACAATGAGCAGTTCTTC. Translating it yields CSVRASDNEQFF.

The V call is TRBV23-1, the J call TRBJ2-5; 7 bases align to TRBD1. Being an ORF, TRBV23-1 has a function that is uncertain. With V trimmed by 8 bases and J by 4 bases, 4 bases remained unmatched. The CDR3 consists of 12 residues. The CDR3 is CASGDRVETQYF. DNA of the CDR3: TGCGCCAGCGGTGACAGGGTAGAGACCCAGTACTTC.

The CDR3 here is CASAAGVQSGNTIYF. CDR3 DNA sequence: TGTGCCAGCGCTGCCGGGGTACAATCCGGAAACACCATATATTTT. The chain links TRBV27 to TRBJ1-3; D uncertain. Trimming shortened V by 8 bases and J by 4 bases, and 18 bases separated the two germline ends. CDR3 length equals 15 residues. Germline V lookup: CDR1 MNHEY, CDR2 SMNVEV (reference sequence).